This TCR beta chain emerged from a study of blood T cell repertoires in COVID-19. For the study at large: Samples came from the United States, Italy and Spain, spanning acute and convalescent COVID-19.

Looked up from germline, CDR1 is SGHNT and CDR2 is YENEEA. The CDR3 runs 14 residues. V gave up 6 bases and J gave up 5 bases; unmatched junction bases: 9. Original processing notes: It was from reference gene primer amplification that nucleated cell counts were estimated. Only in-frame clones appear in the TCRdb table, and some are missing; sequencing was by immunoSEQ multiplex PCR. The V and J calls and clone size were taken over from that table, and D and trimming were inferred from the DNA. This sample has approximately 300,000 clones; roughly 90% occur once, and the top ten carry about a fifth. This clone was recorded a few times. The cohort comprised adults aged about 18 to 89 years residing in about 25 US areas. Recovered participants had two consecutive negative NP/OP PCR tests, healthcare professional clearance, or symptom resolution.

The chain has TRBV11-3 and TRBJ1-2, with 7 nucleotides matching TRBD1. Specimen: PBMCs or T cells enriched from blood (not recorded which). This clonotype was obtained from a woman younger than 45 who had recovered from COVID-19. CDR3 region: CASSRTGVDYGYTF. The CDR3 bases are TGTGCCAGCAGTCGTACAGGGGTGGATTATGGCTACACCTTC.